One and the same sample provided the 6 T cell receptor beta chains below, sequenced in a study of shared clonotypes between healthy human individuals (dated by TCRdb to the early 2020s). The library was built by means of the immunoSEQ multiplex PCR assay. TCRdb took over this immuneACCESS table, retaining in-frame rearrangements with V and J assigned. Such tables are incomplete; in checked studies, under half of the missing clones stem from an unresolved V gene, and the remainder is unexplained. The sample has under 2.5 million clones on record, 85% to 95% of them singletons. 0.3% to 0.45% of the sample belongs to the ten largest clones. Sequencing used naive CD4+ T cells from PBMCs. Taken with the paper, the label for cell subset or site translates to: CD45RA+ positively selected. Receptors originate from a man in his late teens or twenties in good health. Some clones in this sample may be carry-over from other donors' samples.

The rearrangement uses TRBV5-4 and TRBJ1-4; no clear D gene. Looked up from germline, CDR1 is SGHNT and CDR2 is YYREEE (reference sequence). Trimming shortened V by 4 bases and J by 8 bases, and 15 bases separated the two germline ends. The CDR3 consists of 14 residues. CDR3 sequence: CASSPSMLREKLFF. The CDR3 nucleotides are TGTGCCAGCAGCCCGTCGATGTTACGAGAAAAACTGTTTTTT.

This clone was detected only a few times. CDR3 protein: CASSEMIGGGGYTF. The DNA for the CDR3 is TGTGCCAGCAGTGAAATGATAGGGGGCGGTGGCTACACCTTC. The chain joins TRBV2 to TRBJ1-2; TRBD1 agrees at 7 bases. CDR3 length equals 14 residues. The germline gives CDR1 SNHLY, CDR2 FYNNEI. With 2 bases clipped from V and 7 bases from J, the junction kept 7 bases outside the gene matches.

The rearrangement links TRBV29-1 to TRBJ1-1; D not resolved. Trimming removed 5 bases from V and 7 bases from J, with 17 bases in between. Germline V CDR1 and CDR2: SQVTM, ANQGSEA. The CDR3 length is 13 residues. The CDR3 sequence is CSVSGRLLFEAFF. The CDR3 nucleotides read TGCAGCGTTTCAGGACGCTTGCTTTTTGAAGCTTTCTTT. Full variable domain (missing parts from reference TRBV29-1 and TRBJ1-1): SAVISQKPSRDICQRGTSLTIQCQVDSQVTMMFWYRQQPGQSLTLIATANQGSEATYESGFVIDKFPISRPNLTFSTLTVSNMSPEDSSIYLCSVSGRLLFEAFFGQGTRLTVV.

The V and J genes are TRBV28 and TRBJ1-1; D is undetermined. CDR3 size: 13 residues. V lost 4 bases and J 1 base, leaving 7 bases between the germline ends. The V gene's germline CDR1 is MDHEN and CDR2 SYDVKM. CDR3 coding DNA: TGTGCCAGCAGTTACTGGGAGAACACTGAAGCTTTCTTT. As protein: CASSYWENTEAFF.

This clone was counted a few times. This rearrangement joins TRBV2 to TRBJ2-7; possible D gene TRBD1, 6 bases. V lost 5 bases to trimming and J lost 0 bases, with 11 bases between them. CDR1 is SNHLY and CDR2 is FYNNEI in the germline V gene. This CDR3 has 14 amino acids. The CDR3 sequence is CASSIDRTSYEQYF. Here the CDR3 DNA reads TGTGCCAGCAGTATAGACAGGACCTCCTACGAGCAGTACTTC.

J is TRBJ2-1 and V is TRBV7-2, with 10 bases identical to TRBD1. Looked up from germline, CDR1 is SGHTA and CDR2 is FQGNSA. The CDR3 spans 16 residues. Trimming cost V 3 bases and J 4 bases; bases outside gene matches: 6. CDR3 region: CASSLLAGQGYNEQFF. In nucleotides, the CDR3 is TGTGCCAGCAGCTTGTTGGCGGGACAGGGGTACAATGAGCAGTTCTTC.